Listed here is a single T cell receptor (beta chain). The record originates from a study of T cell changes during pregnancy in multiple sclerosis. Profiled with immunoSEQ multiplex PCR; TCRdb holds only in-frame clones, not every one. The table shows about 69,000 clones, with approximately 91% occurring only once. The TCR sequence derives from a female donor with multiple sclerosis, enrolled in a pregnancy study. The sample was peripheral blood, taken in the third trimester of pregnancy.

Written as DNA, the CDR3 is TGTGCCAGCAGCGCCGGGGTCCTATCTGGAAACACCATATATTTT. Translating gives CASSAGVLSGNTIYF. V is TRBV9 and J is TRBJ1-3, with D unresolved. The ends were cut back, 3 bases at V and 1 base at J, with 11 bases in the middle. CDR1 and CDR2 from the germline V gene are SGDLS and YYNGEE. CDR3 length: 15 amino acids.